This TCR beta chain was sequenced for a study of T cell repertoires in cytomegalovirus infection. Study information: Through public TCR beta signatures, both CMV infection and matching HLA type were indicated.

Study-wide results and caveats: Using cumulative public TCR beta family frequency, the authors identified those who carried CMV together with the relevant HLA. The response measured ex vivo was dominated by TCR beta clonotypes (HLA-C-restricted and CMV-specific).

This clonotype has only a few counts. As yet, its antigen is unknown. Mismatch with germline at one junction end may stem from a read error. The germline V gene has CDR1 MGHRA and CDR2 YSYEKL. The CDR3 is 17 amino acids. A single record per CDR3 protein comes from TCRdb applying MiXCR to the reads. The table lists a few hundred thousand distinct CDR3 sequences, 22% of them singletons. This chain connects TRBV4-1 to TRBJ2-1, with 16 bases identical to TRBD2. Sample: cultured PBMCs, taken from culture after CMV antigen stimulation. This receptor was identified in a human donor in good health (CMV status not recorded). Some clones in this sample may be carry-over from other donors' samples. The CDR3 here is CASSRGFGTSGRDEQFF. The CDR3 DNA is TGTGCCAGCAGCCGGGGGTTCGGGACTAGCGGGAGGGATGAGCAGTTCTTC.